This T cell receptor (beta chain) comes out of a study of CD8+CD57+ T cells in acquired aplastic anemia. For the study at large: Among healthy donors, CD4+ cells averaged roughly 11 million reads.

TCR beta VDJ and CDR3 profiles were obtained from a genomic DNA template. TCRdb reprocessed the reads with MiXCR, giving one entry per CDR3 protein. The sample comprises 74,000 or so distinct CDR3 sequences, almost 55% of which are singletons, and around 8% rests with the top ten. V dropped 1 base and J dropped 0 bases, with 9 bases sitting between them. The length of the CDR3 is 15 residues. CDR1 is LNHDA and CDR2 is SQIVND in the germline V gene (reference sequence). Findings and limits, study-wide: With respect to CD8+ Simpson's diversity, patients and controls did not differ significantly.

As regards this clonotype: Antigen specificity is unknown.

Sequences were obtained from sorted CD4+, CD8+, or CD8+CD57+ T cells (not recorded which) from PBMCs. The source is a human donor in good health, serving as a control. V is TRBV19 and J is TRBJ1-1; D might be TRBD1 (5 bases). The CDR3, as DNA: TGTGCCAGTAGTATAGTTGGGGCAGTGAACACTGAAGCTTTCTTT. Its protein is CASSIVGAVNTEAFF.